The T cell receptor beta chain described here comes from a study of molecular identifiers for immune sequencing clone quantification. Study background: In the replicates, RNA derived from around 20,000 or 100,000 naive CD8 cells was divided into five parts, and four were sequenced.

A note on this clonotype: What it recognizes is unknown.

Sorting selected naive CD8 T cells with a CD8+CD4-CCR7+CD45RA+ phenotype. General observations from the study: Whereas clones above 20 RNA copies held under 1% of naive-cell molecules, they held over 98% of effector molecules.

Listed TCR primers, together with previously described methods, were used for the bulk TCR libraries. One entry per CDR3 protein results from TCRdb running MiXCR on the PCR reads. The repertoire consists of about half a million distinct CDR3 sequences, with 20% to 25% occurring once and the leading ten covering approximately 0.84%. V was shortened by 3 bases and J by 0 bases, with 13 bases between the two germline ends. The CDR3 extends over 16 amino acids. Germline CDR1 is LNHDA and CDR2 is SQIVND (reference sequence). This sequence joins TRBV19 and TRBJ2-3; D perhaps matches TRBD2 (5 bases). The TCR originated in a human donor in good health. Some libraries in this study had Jurkat cell RNA spiked in. Sequenced material: naive CD8+ T cells from blood, with Jurkat cell RNA spiked in. Subset meaning: FACS-sorted CD8+CD4-CCR7+CD45RA+ naive T cells. Here the CDR3 reads CASSIATRSSTDTQYF. DNA for the CDR3: TGTGCCAGTAGTATCGCAACTAGATCAAGCACAGATACGCAGTATTTT.